The entry below gives a single T cell receptor beta chain sequence along with its context. This specimen comes from a study of blood T cell repertoires in COVID-19. On the study more broadly: The United States, Italy and Spain supplied acute and convalescent COVID-19 samples.

Original processing notes: Reference gene primer amplification gave nucleated cell count estimates. This table comes from immunoSEQ multiplex PCR, and its TCRdb copy is limited to in-frame clones, with some not included. That table supplies the V and J calls and clone size; D and trimming were determined from the DNA. The sample shows about 76,000 clones, more than 75% of them seen only once. With V trimmed by 0 bases and J by 2 bases, 0 bases remained unmatched. The CDR3 length is 14 residues. The V gene's germline CDR1 is MNHEY and CDR2 SVGEGT. The sample comprised peripheral blood. The sequence was obtained from a human donor in a cohort sampled during active COVID-19. This chain joins TRBV6-2 or TRBV6-3 and TRBJ2-5, with 7 positions matching TRBD1. The CDR3 nucleotides read TGTGCCAGCAGTTACTCGGACAGGCAAGAGACCCAGTACTTC. This encodes CASSYSDRQETQYF.